The 7 T cell receptor beta chains reported below all come from one sample, sequenced in a study of CD8+CD57+ T cells in acquired aplastic anemia. CDR3 and TCR beta VDJ profiling relied on a genomic DNA template. TCRdb ran MiXCR on the reads and lists one entry per CDR3 protein. The sample shows 310,000 or so distinct CDR3 sequences, 45% to 65% of them seen only once. Patients who underwent sequencing had shown CD8+CD57+ cell expansion by flow cytometry. The sample comprised sorted CD4+, CD8+, or CD8+CD57+ T cells (not recorded which) from PBMCs. These receptor sequences come from a human donor with aplastic anemia.

The chain combines TRBV24-1 with TRBJ2-1, with D perhaps being TRBD1 or TRBD2 (5 bases each). V gave up 1 base and J gave up 5 bases, with 11 bases separating them. Germline CDR1 is KGHDR and CDR2 is SFDVKD. CDR3 length equals 15 residues. The CDR3 DNA reads TGTGCCACCAGTGATTTTAGGGACGGGAACAATGAGCAGTTCTTC. Its protein is CATSDFRDGNNEQFF.

The chain links TRBV9 to TRBJ2-3; D gene uncertain. The V and J ends lost 0 bases and 1 base respectively, with 12 bases between them. This CDR3 has 16 amino acids. Germline-derived CDR1 and CDR2 are SGDLS and YYNGEE. The CDR3 DNA sequence: TGTGCCAGCAGCGTAGCTGGGCGGAGCCGCACAGATACGCAGTATTTT. Translated, it gives CASSVAGRSRTDTQYF. Looking up the rest from reference TRBV9 and TRBJ2-3 gives the full variable domain: DSGVTQTPKHLITATGQRVTLRCSPRSGDLSVYWYQQSLDQGLQFLIQYYNGEERAKGNILERFSAQQFPDLHSELNLSSLELGDSALYFCASSVAGRSRTDTQYFGPGTRLTVL.

This clonotype has ten or more counts. The genes are TRBV7-8 and TRBJ2-3; TRBD1 agrees at 7 bases. This CDR3 has 16 amino acids. Germline V gene sequence: CDR1 SGHVS, CDR2 FQNEAQ. V trimming: 2 bases; J trimming: 6 bases; junction bases outside the gene matches: 11. The CDR3 region is CASSLRGAGGLDTQYF. CDR3 DNA: TGTGCCAGCAGCTTACGAGGGGCAGGGGGTCTGGATACGCAGTATTTT. Looking up the rest from reference TRBV7-8 and TRBJ2-3 gives the full variable domain: GAGVSQSPRYKVAKRGQDVALRCDPISGHVSLFWYQQALGQGPEFLTYFQNEAQLDKSGLPSDRFFAERPEGSVSTLKIQRTQQEDSAVYLCASSLRGAGGLDTQYFGPGTRLTVL.

Ten or more counts support this clonotype. The chain joins TRBV5-1 to TRBJ2-2, with 9 positions matching TRBD2. The V segment lost 0 bases and the J segment 2 bases; nucleotides outside the gene matches: 5. The CDR3 contains 17 residues. CDR1 is SGHRS and CDR2 is YFSETQ in the germline V gene. The CDR3 region is CASSLASGVRNTGELFF. In DNA, the CDR3 is TGCGCCAGCAGCTTGGCTAGCGGGGTTAGAAACACCGGGGAGCTGTTTTTT. Variable domain in full (rest from reference TRBV5-1 and TRBJ2-2): KAGVTQTPRYLIKTRGQQVTLSCSPISGHRSVSWYQQTPGQGLQFLFEYFSETQRNKGNFPGRFSGRQFSNSRSEMNVSTLELGDSALYLCASSLASGVRNTGELFFGEGSRLTVL.

This chain joins TRBV2 and TRBJ2-1; weak D call: TRBD2 (5 bases). This CDR3 spans 13 amino acids. Germline lookup yields CDR1 SNHLY and CDR2 FYNNEI. The germline V and J ends were trimmed by 3 bases and 7 bases, with 10 bases remaining between them. CDR3: CASSDGGWNEQFF. CDR3 DNA: TGTGCCAGCAGTGATGGCGGGTGGAATGAGCAGTTCTTC.

This clonotype occurred many times. The chain recombines TRBV27 with TRBJ2-1; TRBD1 matches at 8 bases. The trim removed 3 bases at V and 4 bases at J, leaving 5 bases unmatched. Germline CDR1 and CDR2: MNHEY and SMNVEV (reference sequence). CDR3 length: 15 amino acids. In nucleotides, the CDR3 is TGTGCCAGCAGTTTGCAGGGGGCGCGTTACAATGAGCAGTTCTTC. Amino acid sequence: CASSLQGARYNEQFF.

Notes on this clonotype: The junction does not match germline at one end; this may be a read error. The chain combines TRBV7-2 with TRBJ2-5; 7 nucleotides match TRBD2. The CDR3 loop spans 15 amino acids. CDR1 is SGHTA, CDR2 FQGNSA, per germline. The CDR3 DNA sequence: TGCGCCAGCAGCTTGGCCGCGGGGGAAGGAGAGACCCAGTACTTC. It is translated as CASSLAAGEGETQYF.